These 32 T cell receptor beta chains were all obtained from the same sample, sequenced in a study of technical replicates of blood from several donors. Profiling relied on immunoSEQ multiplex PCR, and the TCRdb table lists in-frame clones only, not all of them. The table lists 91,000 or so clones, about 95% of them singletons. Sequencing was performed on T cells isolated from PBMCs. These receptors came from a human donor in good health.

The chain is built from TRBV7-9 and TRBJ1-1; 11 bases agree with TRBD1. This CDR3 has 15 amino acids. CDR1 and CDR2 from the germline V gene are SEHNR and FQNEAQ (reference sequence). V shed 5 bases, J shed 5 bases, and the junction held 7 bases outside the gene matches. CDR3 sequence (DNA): TGTGCCAGCAGCGCGCGGGACAGGGGGGCTACTGAAGCTTTCTTT. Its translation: CASSARDRGATEAFF.

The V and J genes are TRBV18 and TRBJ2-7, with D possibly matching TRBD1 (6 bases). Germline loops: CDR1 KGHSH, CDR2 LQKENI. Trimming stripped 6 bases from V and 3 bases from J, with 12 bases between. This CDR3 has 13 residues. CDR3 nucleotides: TGTGCCAGCTCGCGGACAGCAAACTACGAGCAGTACTTC. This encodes CASSRTANYEQYF.

As DNA, the CDR3 is TGTGCCAGTAGTTACCAGGGCGGCCCCTACGAGCAGTACTTC. Its protein is CASSYQGGPYEQYF. The chain couples TRBV19 to TRBJ2-7, with D possibly TRBD1 on 5 matching bases. The CDR3 covers 14 residues. Germline CDR1 LNHDA, CDR2 SQIVND (reference sequence). The V end was cut by 5 bases, the J end by 2 bases, with 13 bases between.

The DNA for the CDR3 is TGTGCCATCAGTGAGTCAACAGTATTGAGACGCGAGCAGTACTTC. Residues: CAISESTVLRREQYF. This chain joins TRBV10-3 and TRBJ2-7; D gene ambiguous. The CDR3 length is 15 residues. Trimming took 0 bases from V and 6 from J, leaving 15 bases between them. Germline CDR1 reads ENHRY; CDR2 reads SYGVKD.

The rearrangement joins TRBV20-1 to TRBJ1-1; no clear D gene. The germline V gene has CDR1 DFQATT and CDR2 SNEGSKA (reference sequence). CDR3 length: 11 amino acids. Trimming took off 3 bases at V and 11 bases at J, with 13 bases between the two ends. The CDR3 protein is CSASPVAVAFF. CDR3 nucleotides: TGCAGTGCTAGCCCGGTGGCGGTGGCTTTCTTT.

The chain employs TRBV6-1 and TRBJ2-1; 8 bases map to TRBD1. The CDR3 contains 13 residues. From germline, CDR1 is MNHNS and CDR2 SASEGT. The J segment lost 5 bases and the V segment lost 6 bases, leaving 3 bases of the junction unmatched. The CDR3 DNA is TGTGCCAGCAGCGGGACAGGTAACAATGAGCAGTTCTTC. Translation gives CASSGTGNNEQFF.

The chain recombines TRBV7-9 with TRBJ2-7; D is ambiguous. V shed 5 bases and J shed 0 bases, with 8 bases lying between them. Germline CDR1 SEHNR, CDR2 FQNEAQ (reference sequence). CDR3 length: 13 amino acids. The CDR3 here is CASSGGTSYEQYF. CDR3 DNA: TGTGCCAGCAGCGGCGGAACCTCCTACGAGCAGTACTTC.

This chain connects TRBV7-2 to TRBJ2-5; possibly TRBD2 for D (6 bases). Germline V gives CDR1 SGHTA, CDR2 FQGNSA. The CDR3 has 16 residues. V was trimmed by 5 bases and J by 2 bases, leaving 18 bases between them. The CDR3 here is CASSGRIVGGQETQYF. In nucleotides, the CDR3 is TGTGCCAGCAGCGGCCGAATTGTTGGGGGGCAAGAGACCCAGTACTTC.

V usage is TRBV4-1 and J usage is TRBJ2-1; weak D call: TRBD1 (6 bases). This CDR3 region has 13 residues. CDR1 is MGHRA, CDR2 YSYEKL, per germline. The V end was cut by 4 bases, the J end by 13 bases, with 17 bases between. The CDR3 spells CASSPPAGDPQFF. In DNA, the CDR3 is TGCGCCAGCAGCCCCCCGGCAGGGGACCCCCAGTTCTTC.

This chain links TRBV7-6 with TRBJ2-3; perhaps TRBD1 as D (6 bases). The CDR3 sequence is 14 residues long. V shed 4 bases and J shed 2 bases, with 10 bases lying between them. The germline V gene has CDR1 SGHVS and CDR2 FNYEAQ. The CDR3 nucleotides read TGTGCCAGCAGCTCGGGACATTACACAGATACGCAGTATTTT. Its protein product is CASSSGHYTDTQYF.

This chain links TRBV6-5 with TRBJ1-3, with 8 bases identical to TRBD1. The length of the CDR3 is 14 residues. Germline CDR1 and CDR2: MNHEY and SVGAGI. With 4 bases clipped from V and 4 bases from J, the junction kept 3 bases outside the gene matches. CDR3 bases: TGTGCCAGCAGTTTGACAGGGGAAGGAAACACCATATATTTT. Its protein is CASSLTGEGNTIYF.

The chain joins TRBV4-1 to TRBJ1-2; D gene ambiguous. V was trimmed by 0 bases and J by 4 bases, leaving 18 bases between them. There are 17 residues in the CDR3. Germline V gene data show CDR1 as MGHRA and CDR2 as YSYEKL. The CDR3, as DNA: TGCGCCAGCAGCCAAGAGCGATCCGGAGATGCGGGCTATGGCTACACCTTC. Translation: CASSQERSGDAGYGYTF.

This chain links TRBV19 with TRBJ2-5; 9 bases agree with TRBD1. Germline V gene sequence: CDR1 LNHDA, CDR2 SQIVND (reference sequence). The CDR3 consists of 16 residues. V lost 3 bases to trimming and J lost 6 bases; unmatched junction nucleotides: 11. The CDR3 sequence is CASSISGTGIPKTQYF. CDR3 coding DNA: TGTGCCAGTAGTATCTCCGGGACAGGGATTCCGAAGACCCAGTACTTC.

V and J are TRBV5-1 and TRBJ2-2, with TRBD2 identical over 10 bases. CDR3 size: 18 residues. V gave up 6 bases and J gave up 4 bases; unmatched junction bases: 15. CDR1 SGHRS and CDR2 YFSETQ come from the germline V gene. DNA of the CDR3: TGCGCCAGCACACCCGCGGCTAGCGGGAGTAGGGCCACCGGGGAGCTGTTTTTT. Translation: CASTPAASGSRATGELFF. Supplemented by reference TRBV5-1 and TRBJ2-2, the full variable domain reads KAGVTQTPRYLIKTRGQQVTLSCSPISGHRSVSWYQQTPGQGLQFLFEYFSETQRNKGNFPGRFSGRQFSNSRSEMNVSTLELGDSALYLCASTPAASGSRATGELFFGEGSRLTVL.

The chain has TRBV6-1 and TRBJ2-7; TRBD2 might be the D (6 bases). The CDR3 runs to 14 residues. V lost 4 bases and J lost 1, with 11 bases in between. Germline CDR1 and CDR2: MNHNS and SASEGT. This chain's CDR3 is CASSADRESYEQYF. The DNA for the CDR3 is TGTGCCAGCAGTGCGGACCGGGAGTCCTACGAGCAGTACTTC.

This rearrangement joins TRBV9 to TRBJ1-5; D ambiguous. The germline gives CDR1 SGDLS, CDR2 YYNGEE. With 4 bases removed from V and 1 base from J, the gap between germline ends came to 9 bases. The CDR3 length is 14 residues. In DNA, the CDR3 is TGTGCCAGCAGCCCAGGACTGAGCAATCAGCCCCAGCATTTT. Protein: CASSPGLSNQPQHF.

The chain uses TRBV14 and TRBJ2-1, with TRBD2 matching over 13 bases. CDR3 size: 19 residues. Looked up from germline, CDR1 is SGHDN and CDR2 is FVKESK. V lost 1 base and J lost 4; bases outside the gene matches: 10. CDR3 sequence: CASSQGGLAGVYTYNEQFF. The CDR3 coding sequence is TGTGCCAGCAGCCAAGGCGGACTAGCGGGGGTTTATACTTACAATGAGCAGTTCTTC.

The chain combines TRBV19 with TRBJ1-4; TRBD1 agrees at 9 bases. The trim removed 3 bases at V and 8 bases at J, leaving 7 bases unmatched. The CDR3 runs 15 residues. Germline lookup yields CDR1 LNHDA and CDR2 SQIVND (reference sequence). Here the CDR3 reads CASSMGTGRAEKLFF. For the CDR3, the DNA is TGTGCCAGTAGTATGGGGACAGGGAGGGCAGAAAAACTGTTTTTT.

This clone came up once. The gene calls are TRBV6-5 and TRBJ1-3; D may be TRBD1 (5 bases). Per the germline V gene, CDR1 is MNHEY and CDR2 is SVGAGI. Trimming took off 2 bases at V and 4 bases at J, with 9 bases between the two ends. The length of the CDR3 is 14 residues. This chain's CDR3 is CASSYTGAGNTIYF. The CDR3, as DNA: TGTGCCAGCAGTTACACAGGAGCCGGAAACACCATATATTTT.

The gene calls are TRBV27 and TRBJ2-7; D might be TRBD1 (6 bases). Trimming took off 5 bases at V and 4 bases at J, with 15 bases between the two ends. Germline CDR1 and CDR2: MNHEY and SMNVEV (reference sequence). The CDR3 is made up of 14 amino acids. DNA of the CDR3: TGTGCCAGCAGTACACTAACAGGGTTGTACGAGCAGTACTTC. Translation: CASSTLTGLYEQYF.

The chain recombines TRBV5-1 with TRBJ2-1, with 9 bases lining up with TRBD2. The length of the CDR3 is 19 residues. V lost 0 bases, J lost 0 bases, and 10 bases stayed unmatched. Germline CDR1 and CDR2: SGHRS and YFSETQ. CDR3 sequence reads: CASSLDPSGATSSYNEQFF. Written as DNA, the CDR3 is TGCGCCAGCAGCTTGGATCCTAGCGGGGCGACTAGCTCCTACAATGAGCAGTTCTTC.

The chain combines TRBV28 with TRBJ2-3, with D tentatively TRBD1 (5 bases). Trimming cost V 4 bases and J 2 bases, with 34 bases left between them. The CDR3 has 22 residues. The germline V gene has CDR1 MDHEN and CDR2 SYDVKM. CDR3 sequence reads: CASSWVVWQGTSPRKNTDTQYF. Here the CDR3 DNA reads TGTGCCAGCAGTTGGGTTGTCTGGCAGGGAACTTCCCCTAGGAAAAACACAGATACGCAGTATTTT.

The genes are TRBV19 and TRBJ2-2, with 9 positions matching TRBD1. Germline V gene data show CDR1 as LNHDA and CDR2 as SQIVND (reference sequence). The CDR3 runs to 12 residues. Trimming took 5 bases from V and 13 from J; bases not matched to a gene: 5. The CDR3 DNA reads TGTGCCAGTAGTTTTCCGGGACAGGGGCTGTTTTTT. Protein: CASSFPGQGLFF.

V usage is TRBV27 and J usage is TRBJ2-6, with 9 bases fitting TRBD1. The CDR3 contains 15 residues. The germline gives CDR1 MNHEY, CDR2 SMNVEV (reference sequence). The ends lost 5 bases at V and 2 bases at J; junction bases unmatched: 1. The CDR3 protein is CASSTGGTGANVLTF. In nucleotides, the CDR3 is TGTGCCAGCAGTACAGGGGGCACTGGGGCCAACGTCCTGACTTTC.

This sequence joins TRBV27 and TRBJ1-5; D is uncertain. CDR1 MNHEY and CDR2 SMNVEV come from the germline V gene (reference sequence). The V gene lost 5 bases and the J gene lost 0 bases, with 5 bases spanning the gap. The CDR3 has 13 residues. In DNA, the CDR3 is TGTGCCAGCAGTCACAATAGCAATCAGCCCCAGCATTTT. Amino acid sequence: CASSHNSNQPQHF.

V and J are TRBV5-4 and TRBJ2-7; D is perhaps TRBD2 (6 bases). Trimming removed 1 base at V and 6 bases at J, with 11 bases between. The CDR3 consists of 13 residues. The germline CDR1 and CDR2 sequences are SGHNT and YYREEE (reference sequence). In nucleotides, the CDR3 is TGTGCCAGCAGCTTGCTCGGGGGTGGCGAGCAGTACTTC. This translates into CASSLLGGGEQYF. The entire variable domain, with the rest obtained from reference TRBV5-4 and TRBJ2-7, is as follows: ETGVTQSPTHLIKTRGQQVTLRCSSQSGHNTVSWYQQALGQGPQFIFQYYREEENGRGNFPPRFSGLQFPNYSSELNVNALELDDSALYLCASSLLGGGEQYFGPGTRLTVT.

The CDR3 region is CASSQGDGYTF. The CDR3 region has the DNA TGTGCCAGCAGCCAAGGGGATGGCTACACCTTC. The chain has TRBV13 and TRBJ1-2; D possibly corresponds to TRBD1 (5 bases). The CDR3 spans 11 residues. Per the germline V gene, CDR1 is PRHDT and CDR2 is FYEKMQ (reference sequence). V was cut by 5 bases and J by 6 bases, with 7 bases left in between.

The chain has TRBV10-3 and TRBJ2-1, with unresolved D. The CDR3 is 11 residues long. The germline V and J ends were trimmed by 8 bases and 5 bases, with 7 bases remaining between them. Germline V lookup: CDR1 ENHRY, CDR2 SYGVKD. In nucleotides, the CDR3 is TGTGCCATCCAAGACAACAATGAGCAGTTCTTC. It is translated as CAIQDNNEQFF.

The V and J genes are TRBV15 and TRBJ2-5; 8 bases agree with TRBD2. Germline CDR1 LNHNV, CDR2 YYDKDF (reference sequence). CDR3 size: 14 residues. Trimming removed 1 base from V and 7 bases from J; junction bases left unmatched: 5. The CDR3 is CATSRVKSGGTQYF. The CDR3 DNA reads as TGTGCCACCAGCAGAGTGAAGAGCGGGGGGACCCAGTACTTC.

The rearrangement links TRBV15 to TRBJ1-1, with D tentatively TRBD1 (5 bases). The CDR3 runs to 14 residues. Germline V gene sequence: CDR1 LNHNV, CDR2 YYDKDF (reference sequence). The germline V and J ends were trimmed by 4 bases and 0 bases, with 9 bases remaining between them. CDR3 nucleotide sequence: TGTGCCACCAGCACCAGGGTCGTGAACACTGAAGCTTTCTTT. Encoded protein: CATSTRVVNTEAFF.

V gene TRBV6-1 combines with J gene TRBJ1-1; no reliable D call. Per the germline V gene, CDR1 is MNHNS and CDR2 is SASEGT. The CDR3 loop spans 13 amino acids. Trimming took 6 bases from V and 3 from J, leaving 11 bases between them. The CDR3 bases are TGTGCCAGCAGCGCATCATACTACACTGAAGCTTTCTTT. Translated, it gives CASSASYYTEAFF.

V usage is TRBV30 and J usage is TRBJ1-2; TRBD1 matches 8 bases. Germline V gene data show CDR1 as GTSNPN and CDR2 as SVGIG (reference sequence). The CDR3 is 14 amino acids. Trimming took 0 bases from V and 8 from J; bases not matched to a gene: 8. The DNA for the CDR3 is TGTGCCTGGAGTGTCCCCTCGGACAGGGAAGGCTACACCTTC. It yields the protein CAWSVPSDREGYTF.